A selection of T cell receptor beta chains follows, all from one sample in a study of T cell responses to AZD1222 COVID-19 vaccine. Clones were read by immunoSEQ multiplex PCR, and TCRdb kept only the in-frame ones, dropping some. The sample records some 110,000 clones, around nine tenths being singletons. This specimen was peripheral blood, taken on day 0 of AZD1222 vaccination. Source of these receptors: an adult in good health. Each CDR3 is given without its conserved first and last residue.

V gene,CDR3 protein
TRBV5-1,ASSPYSRESYEQY
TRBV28,ASSLMRNEQF
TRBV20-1,SARDGRGNT
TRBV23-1,ASSQPRGGQPQH
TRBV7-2,ASILVTGEPT
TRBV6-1,ASSEAARGQGYGKPLH
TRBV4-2,ASSQNRDYQYEQY
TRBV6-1,ASSDDRGTYNSPLH
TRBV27,ASSFGQRNIQY
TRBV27,ASFQDILKSEAF
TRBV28,ASSPISVGNIQY
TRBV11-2,ASSLDRGSVEKLF
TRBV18,ASSPPGRAGGYT
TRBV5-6,ASSFDRLLREQY
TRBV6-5,ASTWSGSSYEQY
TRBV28,ASTFLGDWGTQY
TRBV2,ASSPGLAGREQF
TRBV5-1,ASSLDGSGTDTQY
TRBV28,ASSHNRARETQY
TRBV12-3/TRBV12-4,ASTLAASYEQY
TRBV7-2,ASSPVAPSFYGYT
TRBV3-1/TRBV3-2,ASSLLPHEQY
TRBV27,ASSWTGSTDTQY
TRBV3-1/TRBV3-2,ASSRGLADYEQY
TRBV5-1,ASSLGRTGGNEKLF
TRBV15,ATSGSGSGTDTQY
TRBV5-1,ASSQGPYRNTGELF
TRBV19,ARENRGEVTGNTIY
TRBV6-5,ASSYRGGNSPLH
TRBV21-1,ASSKERLAASYNEQF
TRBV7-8,ASSLGAGSTYEQY